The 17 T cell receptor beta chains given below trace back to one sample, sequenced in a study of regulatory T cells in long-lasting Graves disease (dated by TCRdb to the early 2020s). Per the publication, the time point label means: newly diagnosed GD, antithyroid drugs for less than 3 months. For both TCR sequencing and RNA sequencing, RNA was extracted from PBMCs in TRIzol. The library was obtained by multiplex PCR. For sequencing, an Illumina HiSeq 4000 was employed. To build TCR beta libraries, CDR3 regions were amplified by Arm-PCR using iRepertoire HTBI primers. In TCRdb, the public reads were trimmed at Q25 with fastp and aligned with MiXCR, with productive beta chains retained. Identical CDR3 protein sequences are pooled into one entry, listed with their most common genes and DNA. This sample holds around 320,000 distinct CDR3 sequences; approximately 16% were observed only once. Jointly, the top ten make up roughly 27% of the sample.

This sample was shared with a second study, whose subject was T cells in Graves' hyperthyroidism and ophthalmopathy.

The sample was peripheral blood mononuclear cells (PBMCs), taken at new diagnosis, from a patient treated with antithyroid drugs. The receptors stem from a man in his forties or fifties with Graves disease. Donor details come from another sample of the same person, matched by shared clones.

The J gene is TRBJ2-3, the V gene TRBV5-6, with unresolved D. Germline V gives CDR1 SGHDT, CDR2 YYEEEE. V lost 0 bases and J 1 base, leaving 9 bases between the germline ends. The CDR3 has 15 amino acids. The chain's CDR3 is CASSLDPRGTDTQYF. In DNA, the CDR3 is TGTGCCAGCAGCTTGGATCCCCGGGGCACAGATACGCAGTATTTT.

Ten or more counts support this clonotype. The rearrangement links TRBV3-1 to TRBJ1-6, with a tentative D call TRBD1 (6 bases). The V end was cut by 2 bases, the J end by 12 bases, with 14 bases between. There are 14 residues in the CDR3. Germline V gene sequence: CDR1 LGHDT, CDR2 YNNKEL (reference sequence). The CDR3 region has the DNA TGTGCCAGCAGCCAACTCGGAGGGGGGAAACCCCTCCACTTT. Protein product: CASSQLGGGKPLHF.

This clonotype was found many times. The CDR3 DNA sequence: TGTGCCAGCAATCGGGCAGACTATAGCAATCAGCCCCAGCATTTT. Its protein product is CASNRADYSNQPQHF. The J gene is TRBJ1-5, the V gene TRBV6-1; D uncertain. Germline lookup yields CDR1 MNHNS and CDR2 SASEGT. The CDR3 sequence is 15 residues long. V was cut by 7 bases and J by 0 bases, with 13 bases left in between.

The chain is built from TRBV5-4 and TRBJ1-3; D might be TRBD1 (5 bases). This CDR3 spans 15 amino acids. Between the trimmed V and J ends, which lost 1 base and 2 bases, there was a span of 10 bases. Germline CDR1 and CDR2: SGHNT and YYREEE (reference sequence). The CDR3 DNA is TGTGCCAGCAGCTTGTTCTCGGGGGCTGGAAACACCATATATTTT. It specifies CASSLFSGAGNTIYF. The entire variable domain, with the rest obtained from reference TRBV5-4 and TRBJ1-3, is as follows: ETGVTQSPTHLIKTRGQQVTLRCSSQSGHNTVSWYQQALGQGPQFIFQYYREEENGRGNFPPRFSGLQFPNYSSELNVNALELDDSALYLCASSLFSGAGNTIYFGEGSWLTVV.

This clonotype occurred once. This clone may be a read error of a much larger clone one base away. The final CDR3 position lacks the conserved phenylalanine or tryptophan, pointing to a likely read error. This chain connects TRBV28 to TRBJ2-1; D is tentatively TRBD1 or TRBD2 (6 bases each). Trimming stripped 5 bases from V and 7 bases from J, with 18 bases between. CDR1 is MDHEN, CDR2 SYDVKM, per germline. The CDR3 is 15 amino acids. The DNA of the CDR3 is TGTGCCAGCAGTGTAGCTGGGGGGCAGGTAAATGAGCAGTTCTCC. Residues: CASSVAGGQVNEQFS.

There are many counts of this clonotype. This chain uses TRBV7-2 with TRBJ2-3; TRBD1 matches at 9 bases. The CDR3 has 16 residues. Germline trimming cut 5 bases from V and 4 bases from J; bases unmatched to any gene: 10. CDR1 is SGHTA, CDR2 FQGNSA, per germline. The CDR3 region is CASSPVGTGYADTQYF. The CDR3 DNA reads TGTGCCAGCAGCCCAGTTGGGACAGGGTACGCAGATACGCAGTATTTT.

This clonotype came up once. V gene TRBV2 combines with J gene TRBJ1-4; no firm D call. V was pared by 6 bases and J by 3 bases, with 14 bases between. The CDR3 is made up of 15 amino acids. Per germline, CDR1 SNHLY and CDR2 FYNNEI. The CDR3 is CASRPRPSPNEKLFF. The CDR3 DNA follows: TGTGCCAGCAGGCCCAGGCCAAGTCCTAATGAAAAACTGTTTTTT. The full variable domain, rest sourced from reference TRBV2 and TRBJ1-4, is EPEVTQTPSHQVTQMGQEVILRCVPISNHLYFYWYRQILGQKVEFLVSFYNNEISEKSEIFDDQFSVERPDGSNFTLKIRSTKLEDSAMYFCASRPRPSPNEKLFFGSGTQLSVL.

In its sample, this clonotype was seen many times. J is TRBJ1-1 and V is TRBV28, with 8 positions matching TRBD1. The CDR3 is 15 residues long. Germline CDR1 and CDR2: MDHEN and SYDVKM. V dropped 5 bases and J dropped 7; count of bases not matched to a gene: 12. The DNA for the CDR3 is TGTGCCAGCAGTCCCCCGGACAGGGATATGGATGAAGCTTTCTTT. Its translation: CASSPPDRDMDEAFF.

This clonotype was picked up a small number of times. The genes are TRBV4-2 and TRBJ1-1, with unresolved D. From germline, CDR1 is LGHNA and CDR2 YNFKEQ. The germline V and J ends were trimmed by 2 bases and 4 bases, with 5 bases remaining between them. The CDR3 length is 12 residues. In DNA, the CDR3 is TGTGCCAGCAGCCAACAGACCACTGAAGCTTTCTTT. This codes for CASSQQTTEAFF.

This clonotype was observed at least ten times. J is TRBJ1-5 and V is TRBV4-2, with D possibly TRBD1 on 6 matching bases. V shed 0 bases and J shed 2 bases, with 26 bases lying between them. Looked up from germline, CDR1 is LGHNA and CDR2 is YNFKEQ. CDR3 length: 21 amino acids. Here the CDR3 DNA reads TGTGCCAGCAGCCAAGATGGCGGTGGTGTAGGGGGTTGGGTCGGCAATCAGCCCCAGCATTTT. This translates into CASSQDGGGVGGWVGNQPQHF.

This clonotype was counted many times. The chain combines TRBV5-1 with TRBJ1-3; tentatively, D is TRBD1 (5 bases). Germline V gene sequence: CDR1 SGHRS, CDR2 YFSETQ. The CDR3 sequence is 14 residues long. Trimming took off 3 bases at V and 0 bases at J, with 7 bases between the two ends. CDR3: CASSSGSSGNTIYF. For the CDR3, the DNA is TGCGCCAGCAGCTCAGGGAGCTCTGGAAACACCATATATTTT.

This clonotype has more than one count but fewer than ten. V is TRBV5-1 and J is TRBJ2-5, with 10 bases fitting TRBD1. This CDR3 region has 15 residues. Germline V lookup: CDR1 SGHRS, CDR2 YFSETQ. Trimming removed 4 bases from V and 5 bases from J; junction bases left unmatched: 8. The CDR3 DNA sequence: TGCGCCAGCAGCCGCGCGACAGGGGGCTGGGAGACCCAGTACTTC. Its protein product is CASSRATGGWETQYF.

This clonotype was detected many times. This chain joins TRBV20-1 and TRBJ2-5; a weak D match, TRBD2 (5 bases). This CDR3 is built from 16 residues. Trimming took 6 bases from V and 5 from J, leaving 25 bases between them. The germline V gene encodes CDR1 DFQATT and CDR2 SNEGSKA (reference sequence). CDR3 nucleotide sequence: TGCAGTGCACCAAGGGCTAGCTTCATGGTCGAGGAGACCCAGTACTTC. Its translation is CSAPRASFMVEETQYF.

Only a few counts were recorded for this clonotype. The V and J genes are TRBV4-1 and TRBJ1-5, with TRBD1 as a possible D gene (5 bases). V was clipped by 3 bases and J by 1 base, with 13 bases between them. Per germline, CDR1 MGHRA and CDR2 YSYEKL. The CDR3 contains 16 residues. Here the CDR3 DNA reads TGCGCCAGCAGCCAGGGACGTAGTGTGAGCAATCAGCCCCAGCATTTT. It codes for CASSQGRSVSNQPQHF.

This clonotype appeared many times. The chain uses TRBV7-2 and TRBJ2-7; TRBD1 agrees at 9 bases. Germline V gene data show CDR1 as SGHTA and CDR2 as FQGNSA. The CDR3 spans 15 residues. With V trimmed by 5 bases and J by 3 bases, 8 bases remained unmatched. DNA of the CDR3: TGTGCCAGCAGCACCCGGGACAGGGCATTCTACGAGCAGTACTTC. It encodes CASSTRDRAFYEQYF. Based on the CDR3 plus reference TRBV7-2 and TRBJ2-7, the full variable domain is GAGVSQSPSNKVTEKGKDVELRCDPISGHTALYWYRQSLGQGLEFLIYFQGNSAPDKSGLPSDRFSAERTGGSVSTLTIQRTQQEDSAVYLCASSTRDRAFYEQYFGPGTRLTVT.

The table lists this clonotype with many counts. CDR3 region: CAISESFRGGGETQYF. CDR3 nucleotide sequence: TGTGCCATCAGTGAGTCATTCAGGGGAGGAGGAGAGACCCAGTACTTC. J is TRBJ2-5 and V is TRBV10-3; the D gene could be TRBD1 or TRBD2 (6 bases each). Trimming took off 0 bases at V and 4 bases at J, with 15 bases between the two ends. The CDR3 totals 16 residues. Germline-derived CDR1 and CDR2 are ENHRY and SYGVKD.

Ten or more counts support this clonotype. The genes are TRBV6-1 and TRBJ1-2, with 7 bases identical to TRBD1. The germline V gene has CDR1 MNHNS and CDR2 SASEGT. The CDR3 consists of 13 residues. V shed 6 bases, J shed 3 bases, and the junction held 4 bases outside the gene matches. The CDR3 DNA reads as TGTGCCAGCAGCAACAGGGGAGACTATGGCTACACCTTC. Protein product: CASSNRGDYGYTF.